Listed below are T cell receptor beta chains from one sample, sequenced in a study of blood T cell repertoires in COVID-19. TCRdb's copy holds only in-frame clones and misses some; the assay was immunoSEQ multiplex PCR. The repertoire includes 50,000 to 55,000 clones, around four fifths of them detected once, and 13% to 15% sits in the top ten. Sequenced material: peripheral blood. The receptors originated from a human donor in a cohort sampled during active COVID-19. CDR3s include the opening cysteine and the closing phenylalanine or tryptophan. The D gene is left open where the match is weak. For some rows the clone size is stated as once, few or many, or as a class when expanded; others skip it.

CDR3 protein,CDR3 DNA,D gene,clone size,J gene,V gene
CASSRGGSQAELTGELFF,TGCGCCAGCAGCCGTGGGGGGTCTCAGGCTGAACTCACCGGGGAGCTGTTTTTT,-,-,TRBJ2-2,TRBV5-1
CASRITGGHTGELFF,TGTGCCAGTCGAATTACAGGGGGCCACACCGGGGAGCTGTTTTTT,TRBD1,-,TRBJ2-2,TRBV11-2
CASSLEEAGTSYEQYF,TGTGCCAGCAGCTTAGAAGAAGCGGGAACTTCCTACGAGCAGTACTTC,TRBD2,-,TRBJ2-7,TRBV11-1
CASSFGLAGAGPTDTQYF,TGCGCCAGCAGCTTTGGACTAGCGGGAGCGGGCCCGACTGATACGCAGTATTTT,TRBD2,-,TRBJ2-3,TRBV5-1
CASSYTKLALNEQFF,TGTGCCAGCAGTTACACCAAACTAGCGCTCAATGAGCAGTTCTTC,TRBD2,-,TRBJ2-1,TRBV6-5
CASSQELAGLSYNEQFF,TGTGCCAGCAGCCAGGAACTAGCGGGCCTATCCTACAATGAGCAGTTCTTC,TRBD2,-,TRBJ2-1,TRBV3-1/TRBV3-2
CASSVRDRDGYEQYF,TGTGCCAGCAGTGTCCGGGACAGGGACGGCTACGAGCAGTACTTC,TRBD1,-,TRBJ2-7,TRBV2
CASSPPGTAQVNYGYTF,TGTGCCAGCTCACCACCCGGGACAGCCCAAGTTAACTATGGCTACACCTTC,TRBD1,-,TRBJ1-2,TRBV18
CASSLQAGPYEQYF,TGTGCCAGCAGTTTACAAGCGGGACCCTACGAGCAGTACTTC,TRBD2,once,TRBJ2-7,TRBV27
CASSYGAGGNYNEQFF,TGTGCCAGCAGTTACGGAGCGGGGGGAAATTACAATGAGCAGTTCTTC,TRBD2,many,TRBJ2-1,TRBV6-2/TRBV6-3
CATRGTLHF,TGTGCCACCCGGGGAACCCTCCACTTT,-,few,TRBJ1-6,TRBV24-1
CASSQSSASGFVTDTQYF,TGCGCCAGCAGCCAATCTAGCGCTAGCGGGTTTGTTACAGATACGCAGTATTTT,TRBD2,-,TRBJ2-3,TRBV4-3
CASSPLTGAGANVLTF,TGTGCCAGCAGCCCCTTGACAGGCGCGGGGGCCAACGTCCTGACTTTC,-,-,TRBJ2-6,TRBV14
CASSLQTSSYEQYF,TGTGCCAGCAGCCTCCAGACTAGCAGCTACGAGCAGTACTTC,TRBD2,-,TRBJ2-7,TRBV7-2
CASSSLQGATGELFF,TGCGCCAGCAGCTCCTTACAGGGGGCCACCGGGGAGCTGTTTTTT,TRBD1,-,TRBJ2-2,TRBV5-1
CASSVDGRPTDTQYF,TGTGCCAGCAGCGTAGATGGCAGGCCCACAGATACGCAGTATTTT,-,-,TRBJ2-3,TRBV9
CASSQHPRGYTF,TGTGCCAGCAGCCAACACCCGAGGGGCTACACCTTC,-,-,TRBJ1-2,TRBV28
CATSDFVATGETQYF,TGTGCCACCAGTGATTTTGTCGCGACCGGGGAGACCCAGTACTTC,-,-,TRBJ2-5,TRBV24-1
CASSVGTRVTYEQYF,TGTGCCAGCAGCGTGGGGACTAGAGTGACTTACGAGCAGTACTTC,TRBD2,-,TRBJ2-7,TRBV3-1/TRBV3-2
CASSSNLGGASSGNTIYF,TGTGCCAGCAGCTCCAACCTTGGGGGGGCCTCCTCTGGAAACACCATATATTTT,-,once,TRBJ1-3,TRBV7-9
CASSLAGGGQETQYF,TGTGCCAGCAGCCTAGCGGGGGGTGGGCAAGAGACCCAGTACTTC,TRBD2,few,TRBJ2-5,TRBV6-5
CASSDSLETGELFF,TGTGCCAGCAGTGACTCCCTAGAGACCGGGGAGCTGTTTTTT,-,-,TRBJ2-2,TRBV6-4
CASSPGQGRGYTF,TGTGCCAGCAGCCCCGGACAGGGTCGGGGCTACACCTTC,TRBD1,-,TRBJ1-2,TRBV3-1/TRBV3-2
CASSSDRRQETQYF,TGTGCCAGCAGTTCGGACAGGCGCCAGGAGACCCAGTACTTC,TRBD1,-,TRBJ2-5,TRBV11-2
CASSEVVGGEQYF,TGTGCCAGCAGTGAAGTTGTAGGAGGGGAGCAGTACTTC,-,-,TRBJ2-7,TRBV2
CASSTGTVQPQHF,TGTGCCAGCAGTACCGGGACAGTACAGCCCCAGCATTTT,TRBD1,-,TRBJ1-5,TRBV28
CASSVGTSGGLPREQYF,TGCGCCAGCAGCGTAGGAACTAGCGGGGGGCTCCCTAGGGAGCAGTACTTC,TRBD2,-,TRBJ2-7,TRBV5-1
CASSSTYPQETQYF,TGTGCCAGCAGCTCAACATATCCTCAAGAGACCCAGTACTTC,-,-,TRBJ2-5,TRBV7-2
CASMGRNEQFF,TGTGCCAGCATGGGGCGCAATGAGCAGTTCTTC,-,-,TRBJ2-1,TRBV2
CASRSGLWAGRELFF,TGTGCCAGCAGGTCTGGACTTTGGGCGGGGAGGGAGCTGTTTTTT,-,-,TRBJ2-2,TRBV27
CASSAWTGSSYEQYF,TGTGCCAGCAGCGCCTGGACAGGCAGCTCCTACGAGCAGTACTTC,TRBD1,-,TRBJ2-7,TRBV28
CASETGDSANQPQHF,TGTGCCAGCGAGACAGGGGACAGCGCAAATCAGCCCCAGCATTTT,TRBD1,-,TRBJ1-5,TRBV6-5
CASSPGSGDTQYF,TGTGCCAGCAGCCCCGGTTCGGGGGATACGCAGTATTTT,-,-,TRBJ2-3,TRBV7-3
CASSQTFGGGAGGTSTDTQYF,TGTGCCAGCAGCCAGACGTTCGGTGGGGGTGCGGGGGGCACGAGCACAGATACGCAGTATTTT,TRBD2,many,TRBJ2-3,TRBV4-2
CASSSRGDPGETQYF,TGTGCCAGCAGTTCTCGGGGGGATCCCGGGGAGACCCAGTACTTC,TRBD2,-,TRBJ2-5,TRBV27
CASSEGGYSNQPQHF,TGTGCCAGCAGTGAAGGGGGCTATAGCAATCAGCCCCAGCATTTT,TRBD1,-,TRBJ1-5,TRBV7-2
CASSLKESNSPLHF,TGTGCCAGCAGCTTGAAGGAGAGCAATTCACCCCTCCACTTT,-,-,TRBJ1-6,TRBV5-8
CASSHDRGRGRQPQHF,TGCGCCAGCAGCCACGACAGGGGGCGCGGGAGGCAGCCCCAGCATTTT,TRBD1,-,TRBJ1-5,TRBV4-3
CASRQPWGPRWEKLFF,TGTGCCAGCAGGCAGCCTTGGGGCCCCAGGTGGGAAAAACTGTTTTTT,-,few,TRBJ1-4,TRBV2
CSVLRDSYEQYF,TGCAGCGTCCTCCGGGACAGCTACGAGCAGTACTTC,TRBD1,-,TRBJ2-7,TRBV29-1
CASSKWSLSSNQPQHF,TGTGCCAGTAGTAAGTGGTCACTGTCTAGCAATCAGCCCCAGCATTTT,-,few,TRBJ1-5,TRBV19
CASSVLQENTEAFF,TGTGCCAGCAGCGTACTTCAGGAGAACACTGAAGCTTTCTTT,-,-,TRBJ1-1,TRBV9
CASSLGQGDTQYF,TGTGCCAGCTCATTGGGACAGGGGGATACGCAGTATTTT,TRBD1,once,TRBJ2-3,TRBV18
CASSVAGGAHYEQYF,TGTGCCAGCAGCGTAGCCGGCGGGGCCCACTACGAGCAGTACTTC,-,once,TRBJ2-7,TRBV9
CASSFFLAGGPPYEQYF,TGTGCCAGCAGCTTCTTTCTAGCGGGGGGCCCACCCTACGAGCAGTACTTC,TRBD2,-,TRBJ2-7,TRBV7-2
CASSLWTSPEETQYF,TGTGCCAGCAGCCTCTGGACTAGCCCAGAAGAGACCCAGTACTTC,TRBD2,few,TRBJ2-5,TRBV9
CASSADSSNQPQHF,TGCGCCAGCAGTGCCGACAGTAGCAATCAGCCCCAGCATTTT,-,-,TRBJ1-5,TRBV10-2
CASGPRGQGGGTNEKLFF,TGTGCCAGCGGCCCCCGAGGACAGGGGGGAGGAACTAATGAAAAACTGTTTTTT,TRBD1,-,TRBJ1-4,TRBV28
CASSLRGDRPYGYTF,TGTGCCAGCAGTTTAAGGGGAGACAGGCCCTATGGCTACACCTTC,-,-,TRBJ1-2,TRBV27
CSVTGGYEQFF,TGCAGCGTGACAGGGGGCTATGAGCAGTTCTTC,TRBD1,-,TRBJ2-1,TRBV29-1
CARSANLAGGFQETQYF,TGTGCCAGGTCCGCGAACCTAGCGGGGGGCTTTCAAGAGACCCAGTACTTC,TRBD2,-,TRBJ2-5,TRBV5-8
CASSTGANEQFF,TGTGCCAGCAGTACAGGTGCCAATGAGCAGTTCTTC,-,-,TRBJ2-1,TRBV11-3
CASSMTGMADTQYF,TGCGCCAGCAGTATGACAGGGATGGCAGATACGCAGTATTTT,TRBD1,-,TRBJ2-3,TRBV10-1
CASSPRGGEQYF,TGTGCCAGCTCACCACGGGGGGGCGAGCAGTACTTC,TRBD2,-,TRBJ2-7,TRBV18